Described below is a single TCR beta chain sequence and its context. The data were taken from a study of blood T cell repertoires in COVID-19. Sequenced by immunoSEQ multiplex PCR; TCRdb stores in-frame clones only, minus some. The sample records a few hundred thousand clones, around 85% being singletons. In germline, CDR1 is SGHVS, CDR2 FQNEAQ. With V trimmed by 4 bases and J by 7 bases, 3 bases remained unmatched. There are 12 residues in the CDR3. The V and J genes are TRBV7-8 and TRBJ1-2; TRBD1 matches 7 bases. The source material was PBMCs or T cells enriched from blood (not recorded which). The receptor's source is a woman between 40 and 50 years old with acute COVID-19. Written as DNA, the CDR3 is TGTGCCAGCAGCTACTACAGGGGTGGCTACACCTTC. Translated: CASSYYRGGYTF.